One sample yielded the 23 T cell receptor beta chains listed below, sequenced in a study of shared clonotypes between healthy human individuals. Only in-frame clones appear in the TCRdb table, and some are missing; sequencing was by immunoSEQ multiplex PCR. Of over 95,000 clones listed, about 63% are singletons. The material sequenced was memory CD8+ T cells sorted from blood. The subset: CD45RO+ cells pooled with CCR7-negative TemRA cells. The receptors here all came from a woman in her 30s in good health.

Comments on this clone: Other nucleotide sequences in the sample specify the same CDR3. The chain joins TRBV19 to TRBJ2-1; 11 nucleotides match TRBD2. The CDR3 runs 15 residues. Germline CDR1 reads LNHDA; CDR2 reads SQIVND (reference sequence). V dropped 5 bases and J dropped 6; count of bases not matched to a gene: 6. CDR3 DNA sequence: TGTGCCAGTAGTCCGCGGACTAGCGGGCTCAATGAGCAGTTCTTC. This sequence encodes CASSPRTSGLNEQFF.

CDR3 amino acids: CASSVTDSNQPQHF. The CDR3 DNA reads TGTGCCAGCAGTGTGACAGATAGCAATCAGCCCCAGCATTTT. The chain carries TRBV2 and TRBJ1-5, with D perhaps TRBD1 (5 bases). Germline lookup yields CDR1 SNHLY and CDR2 FYNNEI. V lost 4 bases, J lost 0 bases, and 7 bases lay in between. The CDR3 runs 14 residues.

V is TRBV7-9 and J is TRBJ2-3, with D hard to call. This CDR3 has 14 amino acids. Germline CDR1 is SEHNR and CDR2 is FQNEAQ (reference sequence). Trimming removed 5 bases from V and 0 bases from J, with 9 bases in between. In DNA, the CDR3 is TGTGCCAGCAGCAGAGAACTCAGCACAGATACGCAGTATTTT. This codes for CASSRELSTDTQYF.

The J gene is TRBJ1-1, the V gene TRBV7-9; possible D gene TRBD1, 6 bases. This CDR3 comprises 19 residues. Germline CDR1 reads SEHNR; CDR2 reads FQNEAQ (reference sequence). The germline V and J ends were trimmed by 2 bases and 0 bases, with 22 bases remaining between them. The CDR3, as DNA: TGTGCCAGCAGCTTAAAATGGGGCGGGACATACATCATGAACACTGAAGCTTTCTTT. It translates to CASSLKWGGTYIMNTEAFF.

V gene TRBV7-6 combines with J gene TRBJ2-7; D ambiguous. The V gene lost 0 bases and the J gene lost 2 bases, with 11 bases spanning the gap. The CDR3 is made up of 15 amino acids. CDR1 and CDR2 (germline): SGHVS, FNYEAQ. In nucleotides, the CDR3 is TGTGCCAGCAGCTTAGCTTATGCAGGCCCCTACGAGCAGTACTTC. It is translated as CASSLAYAGPYEQYF.

This chain uses TRBV14 with TRBJ1-2, with D possibly being TRBD1 (6 bases). CDR3 length: 17 residues. CDR1 and CDR2 from the germline V gene are SGHDN and FVKESK. The V gene lost 5 bases and the J gene lost 8 bases, with 27 bases spanning the gap. Here the CDR3 reads CASSKGSRGREGKGYTF. DNA of the CDR3: TGTGCCAGCAGCAAAGGCTCGAGGGGGAGGGAAGGGAAAGGCTACACCTTC.

This clone was counted at least ten times. The chain recombines TRBV7-6 with TRBJ1-3; TRBD1 agrees at 7 bases. This CDR3 comprises 16 residues. The V and J ends lost 4 bases and 0 bases, in that order; junction bases with no gene match: 6. In germline, CDR1 is SGHVS, CDR2 FNYEAQ. CDR3 residues: CASSSLGQDSGNTIYF. CDR3 DNA sequence: TGTGCCAGCAGCTCTCTTGGACAGGACTCTGGAAACACCATATATTTT.

V usage is TRBV27 and J usage is TRBJ2-7, with 8 bases that match TRBD1. This CDR3 has 15 amino acids. Germline CDR1 reads MNHEY; CDR2 reads SMNVEV (reference sequence). The trim removed 6 bases at V and 2 bases at J, leaving 9 bases unmatched. CDR3 coding DNA: TGTGCCAGCAGATCGACAGGGGAGATTCCCTACGAGCAGTACTTC. Residues: CASRSTGEIPYEQYF.

The genes are TRBV4-1 and TRBJ2-5; D is unresolved. The length of the CDR3 is 13 residues. Germline lookup yields CDR1 MGHRA and CDR2 YSYEKL. The ends were cut back, 4 bases at V and 5 bases at J, with 11 bases in the middle. For the CDR3, the DNA is TGCGCCAGCAGCCTAGGGATGTATGAGACCCAGTACTTC. It is translated as CASSLGMYETQYF.

The chain recombines TRBV27 with TRBJ2-7; D is unclear. The germline CDR1 and CDR2 sequences are MNHEY and SMNVEV (reference sequence). V lost 2 bases to trimming and J lost 5 bases, with 7 bases between them. This CDR3 comprises 12 residues. CDR3 sequence (DNA): TGTGCCAGCAGTTTACTCCTGGACGAGCAGTACTTC. Protein product: CASSLLLDEQYF.

The gene calls are TRBV6-6 and TRBJ2-7; unclear D gene. Germline loops: CDR1 MNHNY, CDR2 SVGAGI (reference sequence). The CDR3 runs to 13 residues. Trimming took off 4 bases at V and 6 bases at J, with 13 bases between the two ends. The CDR3: CASSSAASAEQYF. The CDR3 DNA reads TGTGCCAGCAGTTCGGCGGCAAGTGCCGAGCAGTACTTC.

The chain employs TRBV29-1 and TRBJ1-2; D gene uncertain. The CDR3 has 11 residues. V lost 6 bases and J 4 bases, leaving 9 bases between the germline ends. Per germline, CDR1 SQVTM and CDR2 ANQGSEA. The CDR3 coding sequence is TGCAGCGTCCGATTCTTCTATGGCTACACCTTC. Its protein product is CSVRFFYGYTF.

The chain combines TRBV28 with TRBJ2-7, with D perhaps matching TRBD2 (5 bases). Trimming took 3 bases from V and 5 from J, leaving 14 bases between them. The CDR3 has 14 residues. The V gene's germline CDR1 is MDHEN and CDR2 SYDVKM. The CDR3 loop is CASSLTEVRHEQYF. For the CDR3, the DNA is TGTGCCAGCAGTTTGACGGAGGTTCGTCACGAGCAGTACTTC.

The table lists this clone with a few counts. The chain couples TRBV5-1 to TRBJ2-1, with D hard to call. The CDR3 extends over 13 amino acids. Germline V lookup: CDR1 SGHRS, CDR2 YFSETQ. The V end was cut by 4 bases, the J end by 8 bases, with 13 bases between. CDR3 protein: CASSPVMGHEQFF. Here the CDR3 DNA reads TGCGCCAGCAGCCCAGTGATGGGCCATGAGCAGTTCTTC.

The chain uses TRBV12-5 and TRBJ2-2; 9 nucleotides match TRBD1. Per the germline V gene, CDR1 is LGHNT and CDR2 is FRNRAP. This CDR3 contains 15 residues. V lost 6 bases and J lost 4; bases outside the gene matches: 6. Here the CDR3 DNA reads TGTGCTAGTGGGTCGGGACAGGGAGGCACCGGGGAGCTGTTTTTT. Translating it yields CASGSGQGGTGELFF.

This clone has just one count. The chain has TRBV10-3 and TRBJ1-2; D is unclear. This CDR3 spans 13 amino acids. Trimming shortened V by 4 bases and J by 5 bases, and 11 bases separated the two germline ends. Germline CDR1 ENHRY, CDR2 SYGVKD. CDR3 loop: CAISGQDSYGYTF. The DNA for the CDR3 is TGTGCCATCAGTGGGCAGGACTCTTATGGCTACACCTTC.

The chain recombines TRBV5-8 with TRBJ1-4; D not certain. The CDR3 totals 15 residues. The V end lost 0 bases, the J end lost 0 bases, and 6 bases lay between the germline ends. CDR1 and CDR2 (germline): SGHTS, YDEGEE. CDR3 amino acids: CASSLGVATNEKLFF. The DNA of the CDR3 is TGTGCCAGCAGCTTGGGAGTTGCAACTAATGAAAAACTGTTTTTT.

This clone was picked up many times. CDR3 bases: TGTGCCAGCAGCTTCCAGCGGGACTCCTACGAGCAGTACTTC. Residues: CASSFQRDSYEQYF. The chain carries TRBV7-2 and TRBJ2-7, with 7 bases matching TRBD2. With V trimmed by 3 bases and J by 0 bases, 2 bases remained unmatched. The CDR3 extends over 14 amino acids. Germline CDR1 is SGHTA and CDR2 is FQGNSA.

This clone occurred once. The chain links TRBV7-9 to TRBJ2-1, with 10 bases fitting TRBD1. The CDR3 totals 14 residues. Germline V gene data show CDR1 as SEHNR and CDR2 as FQNEAQ (reference sequence). The trim removed 5 bases at V and 8 bases at J, leaving 6 bases unmatched. CDR3 nucleotides: TGTGCCAGCAGCCCCCGACAGGGGGCGTATGAGCAGTTCTTC. Residues: CASSPRQGAYEQFF. Supplemented by reference TRBV7-9 and TRBJ2-1, the full variable domain reads DTGVSQNPRHKITKRGQNVTFRCDPISEHNRLYWYRQTLGQGPEFLTYFQNEAQLEKSRLLSDRFSAERPKGSFSTLEIQRTEQGDSAMYLCASSPRQGAYEQFFGPGTRLTVL.

The chain carries TRBV11-2 and TRBJ2-7; unclear D gene. The CDR3 sequence is 17 residues long. The V end was cut by 5 bases, the J end by 0 bases, with 20 bases between. The germline V gene encodes CDR1 SGHAT and CDR2 FQNNGV. CDR3 protein: CASSPRFGQELSYEQYF. The DNA for the CDR3 is TGTGCCAGCAGCCCCCGTTTTGGTCAGGAGCTCTCCTACGAGCAGTACTTC.

V and J are TRBV28 and TRBJ2-5; TRBD1 matches at 11 bases. CDR1 is MDHEN, CDR2 SYDVKM, per germline. This CDR3 is 16 amino acids long. J gave up 5 bases and V 5 bases, and 10 bases lay outside the gene matches. CDR3 protein: CASSPYGQGAAETQYF. The CDR3 DNA sequence: TGTGCCAGCAGTCCGTACGGACAGGGGGCGGCCGAGACCCAGTACTTC.

This clone was observed many times. The rearrangement uses TRBV9 and TRBJ1-2; TRBD1 is a possible D gene (6 bases). V lost 0 bases and J 5 bases, leaving 14 bases between the germline ends. Germline-derived CDR1 and CDR2 are SGDLS and YYNGEE. The CDR3 extends over 15 amino acids. The DNA of the CDR3 is TGTGCCAGCAGCGTAGTAAGGACAGCCGATTATGGCTACACCTTC. The encoded protein is CASSVVRTADYGYTF.

The genes are TRBV11-2 and TRBJ2-7; 8 positions match TRBD2. V lost 1 base, J lost 4 bases, and 6 bases stayed unmatched. Germline CDR1 and CDR2: SGHAT and FQNNGV. The CDR3 has 15 amino acids. The chain's CDR3 is CASSLVGLAFYEQYF. DNA of the CDR3: TGTGCCAGCAGCTTAGTAGGACTAGCCTTTTACGAGCAGTACTTC.